The sequence of this T cell receptor (beta chain) was determined in a study of T cells in Graves' hyperthyroidism and ophthalmopathy. For the study at large: Peripheral blood was obtained at initial diagnosis, preceding any treatment.

Whole-study findings and limits: With a median lead of approximately 6 months before onset, the model predicted ophthalmopathy.

TCR beta CDR3 sequences were amplified from RNA transcripts. The study used the HTBI primer set for a first-round RT-PCR of the TCR CDR3. A single record per CDR3 protein comes from TCRdb applying MiXCR to the multiplex PCR reads. The sample includes around 600,000 distinct CDR3 sequences, 14% of them seen just once. V lost 3 bases to trimming and J lost 4 bases; unmatched junction nucleotides: 10. Germline V gives CDR1 SGHTA, CDR2 FQGNSA. The CDR3 is 17 residues long. Many counts were recorded for this clonotype. The target antigen is unknown. Ophthalmopathy patients showed a Clinical Activity Score of at least 3, NOSPECS grade of at least 4 and duration under 3 months.

The rearrangement links TRBV7-2 to TRBJ2-7; 12 nucleotides line up with TRBD2. This sequence originates from a woman between 18 and 29 years old with Graves' ophthalmopathy. Specimen: blood. In nucleotides, the CDR3 is TGTGCCAGCAGCTTTGGAGAGACTAGCGGGAGATCTTACGAGCAGTACTTC. Translating gives CASSFGETSGRSYEQYF.